This T cell receptor (beta chain) appears in the sequencing data of a study of T cells in localized non-small cell lung cancer. The study's findings and limits: Longer survival (overall) was linked to higher T cell density in blood. In uninvolved adjacent lung, T cell clonality reached its highest value, exceeding tumor. A median of about 58 of the top 100 tumor clones appeared in adjacent lung, which was paired and uninvolved. Without multi-region sequencing, intratumor heterogeneity could not be excluded.

A remark on this clone: Its antigen remains unknown.

This CDR3 contains 14 residues. The ends lost 3 bases at V and 2 bases at J; junction bases unmatched: 3. The germline gives CDR1 LNHNV, CDR2 YYDKDF (reference sequence). Clones were sequenced by immunoSEQ multiplex PCR, and TCRdb holds only the in-frame ones, with some missing. The sample has 30,000 to 45,000 clones; 87% are singletons. This specimen was peripheral blood, taken before any cancer treatment. This clonotype originated in a woman aged 40 to 75 with stage I lung adenocarcinoma. J is TRBJ1-1 and V is TRBV15, with 7 bases matching TRBD1. The CDR3 loop is CATSRTGPNTEAFF. The CDR3 DNA is TGTGCCACCAGCAGGACAGGGCCAAACACTGAAGCTTTCTTT.